Reported below is one T cell receptor beta chain. The data derive from a study of blood T cell repertoires in COVID-19. Germline values: CDR1 MNHNS, CDR2 SASEGT. This CDR3 spans 11 amino acids. V gave up 0 bases and J gave up 9 bases, with 6 bases separating them. Allocation to cohorts depended on clinical history reported by the participants. Exposed volunteers were people who met a COVID-19 case within 2 weeks before study entry. Clones were sequenced by immunoSEQ multiplex PCR, and TCRdb holds only the in-frame ones, with some missing. The sample carries around 200,000 clones, approximately 86% recorded once.

The J gene is TRBJ2-7, the V gene TRBV6-1, with D maybe TRBD2 (5 bases). The receptor was isolated from a woman under 40 who had been exposed to COVID-19. Material for sequencing was PBMCs or T cells enriched from blood (not recorded which). CDR3 sequence (DNA): TGTGCCAGCAGTGAAGCGGGGAGGCAGTACTTC. Protein: CASSEAGRQYF.